These T cell receptor beta chains were read from a single sample in a study of blood T cell repertoires in COVID-19. Sequencing used immunoSEQ multiplex PCR; TCRdb keeps in-frame clones, though not all of them. In the table there are a few hundred thousand clones, more than 75% of which are singletons. Sequenced: PBMCs or T cells enriched from blood (not recorded which). The origin of the receptors is a woman between 50 and 59 years old who had recovered from COVID-19. Each CDR3 is given with its conserved first and last residue. D genes are given only for firm matches. The size of a clone is reported for some rows only, either as once, few or many, or as a class for expanded clones.

d_call: TRBD1
clone_size: NA
j_call: TRBJ2-1
v_call: TRBV19
cdr3_nt: TGTGCCAGTAGTATCCTAGGACAGGCAAACGAGCAGTTCTTC
cdr3_aa: CASSILGQANEQFF

d_call: TRBD1
clone_size: NA
j_call: TRBJ2-5
v_call: TRBV4-1
cdr3_nt: TGCGCCAGCAGCCCCAGCCCGGGACGGGGACAGGAGACCCAGTACTTC
cdr3_aa: CASSPSPGRGQETQYF

d_call: NA
clone_size: NA
j_call: TRBJ2-2
v_call: TRBV2
cdr3_nt: TGTGCCAGCAGAAACAGAAACGCGAACACCGGGGAGCTGTTTTTT
cdr3_aa: CASRNRNANTGELFF

d_call: NA
clone_size: NA
j_call: TRBJ1-4
v_call: TRBV12-3/TRBV12-4
cdr3_nt: TGTGCCAGCCTGGGGGGGGAAAAACTGTTTTTT
cdr3_aa: CASLGGEKLFF

d_call: NA
clone_size: NA
j_call: TRBJ1-6
v_call: TRBV18
cdr3_nt: TGTGCCAGCTCAGTTACAGGGTCGGGTTCACCCCTCCACTTT
cdr3_aa: CASSVTGSGSPLHF

d_call: TRBD1
clone_size: once
j_call: TRBJ1-2
v_call: TRBV2
cdr3_nt: TGTGCCAGCAGTCCAAGACAGGGGAATGGCTACACCTTC
cdr3_aa: CASSPRQGNGYTF

d_call: NA
clone_size: NA
j_call: TRBJ2-3
v_call: TRBV5-4
cdr3_nt: TGTGCCGGCGGAGGGTCTGCAGATACGCAGTATTTT
cdr3_aa: CAGGGSADTQYF

d_call: NA
clone_size: once
j_call: TRBJ1-5
v_call: TRBV15
cdr3_nt: TGTGCCACCAGCAGTTCAGGGACAAGCAATCAGCCCCAGCATTTT
cdr3_aa: CATSSSGTSNQPQHF

d_call: NA
clone_size: NA
j_call: TRBJ1-1
v_call: TRBV7-2
cdr3_nt: TGTGCCAGCAGCTTATTCGCGCGCGGGAACACTGAAGCTTTCTTT
cdr3_aa: CASSLFARGNTEAFF

d_call: NA
clone_size: NA
j_call: TRBJ2-2
v_call: TRBV19
cdr3_nt: TGTGCCAGTAGTATACGGACAGTTAACACCGGGGAGCTGTTTTTT
cdr3_aa: CASSIRTVNTGELFF

d_call: NA
clone_size: NA
j_call: TRBJ2-7
v_call: TRBV7-2
cdr3_nt: TGTGCCAGCAGCTCCAGGGGCGGTAACTACGAGCAGTACTTC
cdr3_aa: CASSSRGGNYEQYF

d_call: NA
clone_size: NA
j_call: TRBJ2-7
v_call: TRBV27
cdr3_nt: TGTGCCAGCAGTTGGAGCTCGGGGGATGTTGCCTACGAGCAGTACTTC
cdr3_aa: CASSWSSGDVAYEQYF

d_call: NA
clone_size: NA
j_call: TRBJ1-1
v_call: TRBV4-1
cdr3_nt: TGCGCCAGCAGCCGAAGCCCTCGCGGCACCTCTACCACGAACACTGAAGCTTTCTTT
cdr3_aa: CASSRSPRGTSTTNTEAFF

d_call: NA
clone_size: NA
j_call: TRBJ2-7
v_call: TRBV7-2
cdr3_nt: TGTGCCAGCAGCTTAGTAGTCGGGGGTTGGGGCGAGCAGTACTTC
cdr3_aa: CASSLVVGGWGEQYF

d_call: TRBD1
clone_size: NA
j_call: TRBJ1-2
v_call: TRBV30
cdr3_nt: TGTGCCTGGAGTACTCCGGGACAGGGGGTAGGAGGCTACACCTTC
cdr3_aa: CAWSTPGQGVGGYTF

d_call: TRBD1
clone_size: NA
j_call: TRBJ2-7
v_call: TRBV5-4
cdr3_nt: TGTGCCAGCAGCCCCAGGACAGGGAAGTCACTTGGCGAGCAGTACTTC
cdr3_aa: CASSPRTGKSLGEQYF

d_call: TRBD1
clone_size: NA
j_call: TRBJ1-4
v_call: TRBV18
cdr3_nt: TGTGCCAGCTCACCTCCGGACAGGATGAGGGAAAAACTGTTTTTT
cdr3_aa: CASSPPDRMREKLFF

d_call: NA
clone_size: NA
j_call: TRBJ1-2
v_call: TRBV6-1
cdr3_nt: TGTGCCAGCAGTGAAGTTGTCCGCGTAGGGAGTGCGACTTATGGCTACACCTTC
cdr3_aa: CASSEVVRVGSATYGYTF

d_call: NA
clone_size: NA
j_call: TRBJ1-6
v_call: TRBV28
cdr3_nt: TGTGCCAGCAGCCAGGGCAGCTCCTATAATTCACCCCTCCACTTT
cdr3_aa: CASSQGSSYNSPLHF

d_call: NA
clone_size: NA
j_call: TRBJ1-5
v_call: TRBV20-1
cdr3_nt: TGCAGTTACGGAGGGGCCGGGCCCCAGCATTTT
cdr3_aa: CSYGGAGPQHF

d_call: NA
clone_size: NA
j_call: TRBJ1-4
v_call: TRBV6-1
cdr3_nt: TGTGCCAGCAGTGACAGGGGTTGGGGTAATGAAAAACTGTTTTTT
cdr3_aa: CASSDRGWGNEKLFF

d_call: NA
clone_size: NA
j_call: TRBJ2-3
v_call: TRBV7-2
cdr3_nt: TGTGCCAGCAGCTTTGGAGGGACCAGTCGCACAGATACGCAGTATTTT
cdr3_aa: CASSFGGTSRTDTQYF

d_call: NA
clone_size: NA
j_call: TRBJ2-7
v_call: TRBV29-1
cdr3_nt: TGCAGCGTTGAAGTACAGGCCGAGCAGTACTTC
cdr3_aa: CSVEVQAEQYF

d_call: NA
clone_size: NA
j_call: TRBJ2-7
v_call: TRBV7-9
cdr3_nt: TGTGCCAGCAGCTCCGACAGCCCCTACGAGCAGTACTTC
cdr3_aa: CASSSDSPYEQYF

d_call: NA
clone_size: few
j_call: TRBJ2-2
v_call: TRBV5-1
cdr3_nt: TGCGCCAGCAGCTTCCGGGGGATTGGCGCCGGGGAGCTGTTTTTT
cdr3_aa: CASSFRGIGAGELFF

d_call: NA
clone_size: NA
j_call: TRBJ1-1
v_call: TRBV19
cdr3_nt: TGTGCCAGTAGTATACCCGGACTGGGCACTGAAGCTTTCTTT
cdr3_aa: CASSIPGLGTEAFF

d_call: TRBD1
clone_size: NA
j_call: TRBJ1-2
v_call: TRBV2
cdr3_nt: TGTGCCAGCAGTCGAACGACAGGGACGGATGGCTACACCTTC
cdr3_aa: CASSRTTGTDGYTF